Below are 17 T cell receptor beta chains sequenced from a single sample in a study of PD-1 blockade in classical Hodgkin lymphoma. Data came from immunoSEQ multiplex PCR; TCRdb stores just in-frame clones and leaves some out. The table has 40,000 to 50,000 clones, 86% seen once. All the patients suffered relapse after autologous stem cell transplantation, and brentuximab vedotin exposure differed. Source: peripheral blood mononuclear cells (PBMCs), taken before the second cycle of nivolumab. The receptors were sampled from a human donor with classical Hodgkin lymphoma.

The rearrangement joins TRBV7-2 to TRBJ2-5; 7 bases are a match to TRBD1. This CDR3 has 15 residues. Germline loops: CDR1 SGHTA, CDR2 FQGNSA. V trimming: 1 base; J trimming: 1 base; junction bases outside the gene matches: 3. The CDR3 coding sequence is TGTGCCAGCAGCTTAGTTCCAGGGGGCCAAGAGACCCAGTACTTC. Encoded protein: CASSLVPGGQETQYF.

The sample holds one count of this clone. The V call is TRBV27, the J call TRBJ2-1; 7 bases align to TRBD2. V gave up 2 bases and J gave up 8 bases; unmatched junction bases: 12. CDR3 length: 16 residues. The germline gives CDR1 MNHEY, CDR2 SMNVEV (reference sequence). CDR3 DNA: TGTGCCAGCAGTTTAGCCTCTTGGGGGGGAACGGATGAGCAGTTCTTC. The encoded protein is CASSLASWGGTDEQFF.

The rearrangement joins TRBV4-3 to TRBJ2-3; TRBD2 matches 8 bases. The CDR3 spans 16 residues. J gave up 1 base and V 4 bases, and 7 bases lay outside the gene matches. From germline, CDR1 is LGHNA and CDR2 YSLEER. In nucleotides, the CDR3 is TGCGCCAGCAGCCTTTTAGCGGGGCTTGGCACAGATACGCAGTATTTT. Translating gives CASSLLAGLGTDTQYF.

V usage is TRBV5-6 and J usage is TRBJ2-3, with 11 bases lining up with TRBD2. With V trimmed by 3 bases and J by 4 bases, 10 bases remained unmatched. The germline V gene encodes CDR1 SGHDT and CDR2 YYEEEE. CDR3 length equals 17 residues. CDR3 DNA: TGTGCCAGCAGCTCCCCGGGACTAGCGGTTTTCGCAGATACGCAGTATTTT. Protein product: CASSSPGLAVFADTQYF. Full variable domain (outside the CDR3, taken from reference TRBV5-6 and TRBJ2-3): DAGVTQSPTHLIKTRGQQVTLRCSPKSGHDTVSWYQQALGQGPQFIFQYYEEEERQRGNFPDRFSGHQFPNYSSELNVNALLLGDSALYLCASSSPGLAVFADTQYFGPGTRLTVL.

This chain uses TRBV19 with TRBJ1-6, with TRBD1 as a possible D gene (6 bases). The CDR3 runs 15 residues. Germline loops: CDR1 LNHDA, CDR2 SQIVND (reference sequence). V lost 9 bases to trimming and J lost 0 bases, with 12 bases between them. In nucleotides, the CDR3 is TGTGCCAGCCGGGGGGCAGACTCCTATAATTCACCCCTCCACTTT. Amino acid sequence: CASRGADSYNSPLHF.

This clone is a singleton in its sample. The V call is TRBV5-1, the J call TRBJ2-6; the D is unclear. CDR1 is SGHRS and CDR2 is YFSETQ in the germline V gene. V was trimmed by 3 bases and J by 0 bases, leaving 13 bases between them. The CDR3 length is 17 residues. The CDR3 loop is CASSSKGGDSGANVLTF. CDR3 bases: TGCGCCAGCAGCTCTAAAGGTGGGGACTCTGGGGCCAACGTCCTGACTTTC.

This clone was counted between two and nine times. The chain has TRBV28 and TRBJ2-1; TRBD2 aligns across 8 bases. With 5 bases clipped from V and 6 bases from J, the junction kept 6 bases outside the gene matches. Germline V CDR1 and CDR2: MDHEN, SYDVKM. The CDR3 length is 14 residues. CDR3 DNA: TGTGCCAGCAGTACAGCGGGAGAGATCAATGAGCAGTTCTTC. Protein sequence: CASSTAGEINEQFF.

The CDR3 DNA reads TGTGCCAGCAGTTTATACATTGATCTCAGGGACAACTCCTACGAGCAGTACTTC. Translation: CASSLYIDLRDNSYEQYF. The chain uses TRBV28 and TRBJ2-7; weak D call: TRBD1 (6 bases). CDR3 size: 18 residues. The germline V gene encodes CDR1 MDHEN and CDR2 SYDVKM. The germline V and J ends were trimmed by 1 base and 0 bases, with 19 bases remaining between them.

The chain links TRBV11-2 to TRBJ1-1; TRBD1 matches 8 bases. V gave up 5 bases and J gave up 3 bases; unmatched junction bases: 8. The CDR3 runs to 15 residues. Germline CDR1 and CDR2: SGHAT and FQNNGV. This CDR3 is CASSVTGDLYTEAFF. The CDR3 nucleotides read TGTGCCAGCAGCGTGACAGGGGACCTCTACACTGAAGCTTTCTTT.

Only one count was recorded for this clone. V and J are TRBV23-1 and TRBJ1-3; D is uncertain. TRBV23-1 is identified as an open reading frame with a role that is uncertain. This CDR3 contains 16 residues. V lost 0 bases and J lost 4, with 13 bases in between. As DNA, the CDR3 is TGCGCCAGCAGTCAATCGTCGGACCCCATCGGAAACACCATATATTTT. Protein: CASSQSSDPIGNTIYF.

This clone has just one count. Here the CDR3 DNA reads TGTGCCAGCAGCTTAGGGGGACAGGGTGGTTACGGTGAGCAGTTCTTC. It translates to CASSLGGQGGYGEQFF. The chain joins TRBV11-3 to TRBJ2-1, with TRBD1 matching over 9 bases. J lost 9 bases, V lost 1 base, and 10 bases had no gene match. CDR3 length: 16 amino acids. Per the germline V gene, CDR1 is SGHNT and CDR2 is YENEEA. The complete variable domain, with remaining parts taken from reference TRBV11-3 and TRBJ2-1, reads EAGVVQSPRYKIIEKKQPVAFWCNPISGHNTLYWYLQNLGQGPELLIRYENEEAVDDSQLPKDRFSAERLKGVDSTLKIQPAELGDSAVYLCASSLGGQGGYGEQFFGPGTRLTVL.

A remark on this clone: Compared with germline, one end of the junction differs, possibly owing to a read error. The genes are TRBV27 and TRBJ2-5; a possible D gene is TRBD2 (6 bases). The CDR3 covers 17 residues. Looked up from germline, CDR1 is MNHEY and CDR2 is SMNVEV (reference sequence). CDR3 nucleotides: TGTGCCAGCAGTCTATCCCTGGGGGAGGAGGGATTAGGGACCCAGTACTTC. It yields the protein CASSLSLGEEGLGTQYF.

The chain couples TRBV19 to TRBJ1-2; 10 bases agree with TRBD1. Trimming at V came to 6 bases and at J to 5 bases, leaving 9 bases not matched to a gene. CDR3 length: 15 amino acids. Germline lookup yields CDR1 LNHDA and CDR2 SQIVND (reference sequence). The CDR3 protein is CASSAGTGVLYGYTF. CDR3 bases: TGTGCCAGTAGCGCCGGGACAGGGGTTTTGTATGGCTACACCTTC.

The chain employs TRBV27 and TRBJ2-7; no clear D gene. This CDR3 has 13 residues. Germline V gene lookup returns CDR1 MNHEY and CDR2 SMNVEV (reference sequence). V gave up 2 bases and J gave up 0 bases, with 5 bases separating them. The CDR3: CASSLQSSYEQYF. The CDR3 DNA follows: TGTGCCAGCAGTTTACAGTCCTCCTACGAGCAGTACTTC.

The chain couples TRBV6-1 to TRBJ1-1, with D tentatively TRBD1 (6 bases). V lost 6 bases, J lost 0 bases, and 14 bases lay in between. CDR1 and CDR2 from the germline V gene are MNHNS and SASEGT. The CDR3 has 15 residues. In nucleotides, the CDR3 is TGTGCCAGCAGGGAACAGGGAGTGATGAACACTGAAGCTTTCTTT. Translation gives CASREQGVMNTEAFF.

The genes are TRBV5-1 and TRBJ2-1; 9 positions match TRBD1. Germline V gives CDR1 SGHRS, CDR2 YFSETQ. Losses at the gene ends were 3 bases for V and 7 bases for J; bases not matched to a gene: 2. CDR3 length: 13 residues. In DNA, the CDR3 is TGCGCCAGCAGCTGGGGACAGGGTAATGAGCAGTTCTTC. As protein: CASSWGQGNEQFF.

V is TRBV15 and J is TRBJ1-5; D is uncertain. The CDR3 runs to 14 residues. CDR1 is LNHNV, CDR2 YYDKDF, per germline (reference sequence). The V gene lost 1 base and the J gene lost 3 bases, with 7 bases spanning the gap. The CDR3 nucleotides read TGTGCCACCAGCAGAGCCCTCCTCAATCAGCCCCAGCATTTT. This gives the protein CATSRALLNQPQHF. The complete variable domain, with remaining parts taken from reference TRBV15 and TRBJ1-5, reads DAMVIQNPRYQVTQFGKPVTLSCSQTLNHNVMYWYQQKSSQAPKLLFHYYDKDFNNEADTPDNFQSRRPNTSFCFLDIRSPGLGDTAMYLCATSRALLNQPQHFGDGTRLSIL.